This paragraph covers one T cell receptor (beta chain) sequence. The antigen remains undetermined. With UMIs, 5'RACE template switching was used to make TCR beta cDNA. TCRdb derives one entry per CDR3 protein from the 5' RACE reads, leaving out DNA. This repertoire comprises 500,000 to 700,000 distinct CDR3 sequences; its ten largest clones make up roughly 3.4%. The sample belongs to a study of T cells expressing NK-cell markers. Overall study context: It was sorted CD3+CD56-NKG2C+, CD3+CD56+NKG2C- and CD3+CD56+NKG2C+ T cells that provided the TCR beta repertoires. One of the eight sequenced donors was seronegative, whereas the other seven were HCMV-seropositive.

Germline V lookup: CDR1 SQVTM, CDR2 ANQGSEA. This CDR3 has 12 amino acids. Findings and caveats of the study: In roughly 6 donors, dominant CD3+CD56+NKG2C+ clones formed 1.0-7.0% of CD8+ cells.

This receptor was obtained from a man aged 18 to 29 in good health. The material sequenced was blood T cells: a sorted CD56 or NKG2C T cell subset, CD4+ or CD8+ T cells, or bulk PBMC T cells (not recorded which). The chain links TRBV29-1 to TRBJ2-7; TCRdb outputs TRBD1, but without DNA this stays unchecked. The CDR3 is CSVLTATYEQYF.